This T cell receptor beta chain originates from a study of breast tumors, draining lymph nodes, adjacent tissues. TCRdb reprocessed the multiplex PCR reads via MiXCR and lists one record per CDR3 protein. Of over 100,000 distinct CDR3 sequences listed, 20% to 25% are singletons. Trimming stripped 4 bases from V and 6 bases from J, with 13 bases between. Germline V CDR1 and CDR2: LGHDT, YNNKEL (reference sequence). The CDR3 covers 15 residues. This clonotype appeared many times. Its antigen remains unknown. General study findings and limits: Tumor repertoires ranked between lymph nodes and nontumor tissue in diversity, with V and J gene preferences.

The lymph nodes were axillary draining lymph nodes from breast cancer patients. The V call is TRBV3-1, the J call TRBJ1-6; TRBD1 is a possible D gene (5 bases). The specimen was axillary lymph node tissue. The origin of this receptor is a female donor with breast cancer. Some clones in this sample may be carry-over from other donors' samples. The CDR3 reads CASSLTGGPNSPLHF. The CDR3 coding sequence is TGTGCCAGCAGCCTCACCGGGGGACCTAATTCACCCCTCCACTTT.